This TCR beta chain was documented in a study of blood T cells in healthy people across ages. Germline V CDR1 and CDR2: SQVTM, ANQGSEA. V lost 7 bases and J lost 6, with 22 bases in between. The CDR3 has 16 residues. The second PCR ran about 6 to 12 cycles with a sample-barcoded 5' primer and J-beta primers. All cDNA molecules were each tagged by a template-switch adaptor with 12 random nucleotides. TCRdb ran MiXCR on the 5' RACE reads and lists one entry per CDR3 protein. This table holds about 1.8 million distinct CDR3 sequences, roughly 50% found once. As regards this clonotype: Antigen unknown.

The total RNA that was extracted per sample amounted to at least 5 micrograms. The study's findings and limits: There was no known CMV status for donors, so expanded clonotype changes were possibly confounded.

The TCR was taken from a woman aged 40 to 50 in good health. The specimen was blood. The genes are TRBV29-1 and TRBJ2-6, with D possibly called TRBD1 or TRBD2 (5 bases each). The CDR3, as DNA: TGCAGCGAAGTAGGGACGGCCAGGCGTGTGGCCAACGTCCTGACTTTC. Translated: CSEVGTARRVANVLTF.